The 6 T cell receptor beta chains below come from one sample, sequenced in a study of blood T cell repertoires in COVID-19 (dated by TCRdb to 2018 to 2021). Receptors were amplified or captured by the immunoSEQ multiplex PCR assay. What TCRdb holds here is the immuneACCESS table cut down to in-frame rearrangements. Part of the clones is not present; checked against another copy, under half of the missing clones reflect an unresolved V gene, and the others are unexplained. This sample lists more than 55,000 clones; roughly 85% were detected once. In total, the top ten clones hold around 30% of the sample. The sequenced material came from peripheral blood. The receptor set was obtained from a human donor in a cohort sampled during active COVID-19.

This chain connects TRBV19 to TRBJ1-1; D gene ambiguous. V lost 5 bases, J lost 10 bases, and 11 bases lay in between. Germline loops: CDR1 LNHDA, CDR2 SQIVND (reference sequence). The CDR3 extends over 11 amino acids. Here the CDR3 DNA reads TGTGCCAGTAGTTTACATCGGGGAGCTTTCTTT. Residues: CASSLHRGAFF.

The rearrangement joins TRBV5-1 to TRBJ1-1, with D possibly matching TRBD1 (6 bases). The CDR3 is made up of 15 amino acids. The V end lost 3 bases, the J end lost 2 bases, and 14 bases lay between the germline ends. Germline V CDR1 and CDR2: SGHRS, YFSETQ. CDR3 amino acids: CASSYKDSLNTEAFF. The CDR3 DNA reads TGCGCCAGCAGCTATAAGGACAGCCTAAACACTGAAGCTTTCTTT.

CDR3 sequence reads: CASSLAPLSGNEQFF. The DNA of the CDR3 is TGTGCCAGCAGCTTAGCACCCCTAAGCGGGAATGAGCAGTTCTTC. The chain employs TRBV7-2 and TRBJ2-1; D perhaps matches TRBD2 (6 bases). CDR1 is SGHTA, CDR2 FQGNSA, per germline. The CDR3 is 15 amino acids. V shed 0 bases and J shed 7 bases, with 13 bases lying between them.

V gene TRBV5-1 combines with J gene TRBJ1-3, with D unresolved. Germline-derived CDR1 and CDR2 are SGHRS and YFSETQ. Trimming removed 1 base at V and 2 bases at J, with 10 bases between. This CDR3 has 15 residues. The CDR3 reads CASSLQSGPGNTIYF. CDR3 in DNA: TGCGCCAGCAGCTTGCAGTCTGGGCCTGGAAACACCATATATTTT.

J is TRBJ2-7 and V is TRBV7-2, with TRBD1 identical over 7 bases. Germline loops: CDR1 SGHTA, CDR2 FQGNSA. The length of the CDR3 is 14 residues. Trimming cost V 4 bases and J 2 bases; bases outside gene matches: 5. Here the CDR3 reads CASSSTGTAYEQYF. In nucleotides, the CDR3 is TGTGCCAGCAGCTCTACAGGGACAGCCTACGAGCAGTACTTC.

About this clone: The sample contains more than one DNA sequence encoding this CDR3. The CDR3 coding sequence is TGTGCCAGCAGAGGACAACACACCGGGGAGCTGTTTTTT. Translated: CASRGQHTGELFF. The chain uses TRBV6-5 and TRBJ2-2; TRBD1 might be the D (5 bases). The ends were cut back, 6 bases at V and 3 bases at J, with 8 bases in the middle. Per the germline V gene, CDR1 is MNHEY and CDR2 is SVGAGI. The CDR3 contains 13 residues.